One sample yielded the 10 T cell receptor beta chains listed below, sequenced in a study of shared clonotypes between healthy human individuals. The naive CD8 subset, CD45RO-negative cells positively selected for CCR7, excluded terminally differentiated effector memory CD45RA+ cells. Repertoires were generated with immunoSEQ multiplex PCR, while TCRdb's copy carries only in-frame clones and drops some. This table holds around 650,000 clones, 95% to 96% found once. Sequenced material: naive CD8+ T cells sorted from blood. The receptors here all came from a woman aged 25 to 45 in good health.

The chain carries TRBV13 and TRBJ2-1; D not resolved. Deletions cut 5 bases from V and 9 bases from J, with 14 bases between. CDR1 is PRHDT, CDR2 FYEKMQ, per germline (reference sequence). The CDR3 runs 13 residues. CDR3 DNA sequence: TGTGCCAGCAGCCTGGTTAGCTCGGGTGAGCAGTTCTTC. Residues: CASSLVSSGEQFF.

J is TRBJ1-2 and V is TRBV11-2; D unclear. Trimming shortened V by 0 bases and J by 5 bases, and 13 bases separated the two germline ends. This CDR3 region has 15 residues. The V gene's germline CDR1 is SGHAT and CDR2 FQNNGV. The CDR3 reads CASSLEITTPYGYTF. CDR3 nucleotides: TGTGCCAGCAGCTTAGAAATCACTACCCCATATGGCTACACCTTC. The whole variable domain, remainder taken from reference TRBV11-2 and TRBJ1-2, is EAGVAQSPRYKIIEKRQSVAFWCNPISGHATLYWYQQILGQGPKLLIQFQNNGVVDDSQLPKDRFSAERLKGVDSTLKIQPAKLEDSAVYLCASSLEITTPYGYTFGSGTRLTVV.

The chain is built from TRBV28 and TRBJ2-5, with 8 bases matching TRBD2. The CDR3 has 18 amino acids. Trimming removed 5 bases from V and 5 bases from J; junction bases left unmatched: 19. Germline assignment: CDR1 MDHEN and CDR2 SYDVKM. CDR3: CASSVTLGGREDGETQYF. The CDR3 DNA follows: TGTGCCAGCAGTGTGACATTGGGAGGGCGGGAGGACGGGGAGACCCAGTACTTC.

J is TRBJ2-3 and V is TRBV27, with 7 positions matching TRBD2. This CDR3 has 14 residues. With 1 base clipped from V and 6 bases from J, the junction kept 4 bases outside the gene matches. Germline lookup yields CDR1 MNHEY and CDR2 SMNVEV (reference sequence). The CDR3 here is CASSLYGGLDTQYF. The CDR3 DNA sequence: TGTGCCAGCAGTTTATACGGGGGGTTGGATACGCAGTATTTT.

The rearrangement links TRBV28 to TRBJ2-3; D call uncertain. CDR3 length: 11 residues. Trimming removed 10 bases from V and 7 bases from J, with 12 bases in between. Germline values: CDR1 MDHEN, CDR2 SYDVKM. DNA for the CDR3: TGTGCCACCAAGACTGCTAATACGCAGTATTTT. Protein sequence: CATKTANTQYF.

The rearrangement links TRBV7-9 to TRBJ2-1, with D perhaps matching TRBD1 (6 bases). Between the trimmed V and J ends, which lost 5 bases and 0 bases, there was a span of 14 bases. Germline loops: CDR1 SEHNR, CDR2 FQNEAQ (reference sequence). CDR3 length: 16 amino acids. The CDR3 DNA is TGTGCCAGCAGCCCGTGGACAGTAAGCTCCTACAATGAGCAGTTCTTC. Its protein product is CASSPWTVSSYNEQFF.

The DNA of the CDR3 is TGCAGTGCTAGGTCTTACGATGAGCAGTTCTTC. Translating gives CSARSYDEQFF. The rearrangement uses TRBV20-1 and TRBJ2-1; D call uncertain. Germline-derived CDR1 and CDR2 are DFQATT and SNEGSKA (reference sequence). This CDR3 is 11 amino acids long. Trimming removed 3 bases at V and 8 bases at J, with 8 bases between.

The chain has TRBV19 and TRBJ2-5; possibly TRBD1 for D (6 bases). The J call may not be correct, given that the DNA end is closer to TRBJ2-7. The CDR3 sequence is 15 residues long. The V gene's germline CDR1 is LNHDA and CDR2 SQIVND (reference sequence). CDR3 amino acids: CASSVGHLRTYEQYF. The DNA for the CDR3 is TGTGCCAGTAGTGTGGGACACCTGAGGACCTACGAGCAGTACTTC.

The CDR3 DNA follows: TGTGCCAGCAGCTTGGAACTAGCGGGAGGGCGAGAGCAGTACTTC. This sequence encodes CASSLELAGGREQYF. The chain couples TRBV5-6 to TRBJ2-7; 13 bases are a match to TRBD2. The V gene end was trimmed by 0 bases and the J gene end by 7 bases; junction bases not matched to a gene: 4. Germline V gives CDR1 SGHDT, CDR2 YYEEEE. The CDR3 totals 15 residues. Full variable domain (rest looked up from reference TRBV5-6 and TRBJ2-7): DAGVTQSPTHLIKTRGQQVTLRCSPKSGHDTVSWYQQALGQGPQFIFQYYEEEERQRGNFPDRFSGHQFPNYSSELNVNALLLGDSALYLCASSLELAGGREQYFGPGTRLTVT.

As DNA, the CDR3 is TGTGCCAGCAGCGGGACCGCAGATACGCAGTATTTT. Its protein is CASSGTADTQYF. The chain combines TRBV9 with TRBJ2-3; D ambiguous. Germline CDR1 reads SGDLS; CDR2 reads YYNGEE. This CDR3 has 12 amino acids. V was pared by 3 bases and J by 4 bases, with 6 bases between. Variable domain in full (rest from reference TRBV9 and TRBJ2-3): DSGVTQTPKHLITATGQRVTLRCSPRSGDLSVYWYQQSLDQGLQFLIQYYNGEERAKGNILERFSAQQFPDLHSELNLSSLELGDSALYFCASSGTADTQYFGPGTRLTVL.